This T cell receptor beta chain was captured by sequencing in a study of CD8 T cells in Susac syndrome. Study-level information: Six sequenced Susac syndrome patients had clinically active disease, while roughly 8 were in remission.

Random hexamers primed reverse transcription of roughly 0.45 to 1 ug RNA. TCRdb processed the immunoSEQ multiplex PCR reads anew with MiXCR; each CDR3 protein has one entry. The top ten clones hold roughly 0.45% of a sample with about 76,000 distinct CDR3 sequences, approximately 93% of them seen once. CDR1 and CDR2 from the germline V gene are MDHEN and SYDVKM. V shed 5 bases and J shed 7 bases, with 17 bases lying between them. The CDR3 is 15 residues long. TCR beta from blood CD8+ and CD4+ T cells was sequenced. The TCR originated in a human donor with Susac syndrome. The V gene is TRBV28, the J gene TRBJ1-4; tentatively, D is TRBD1 (5 bases). What was sequenced was CD8+ T cells from PBMCs. The CDR3 bases are TGTGCCAGCAGTCCTCGCGAGGGGAGGCGTGAAAAACTGTTTTTT. Its translation is CASSPREGRREKLFF.